Following are 29 T cell receptor beta chains from one sample sequenced in a study of regulatory T cells in long-lasting Graves disease. Construction of the TCR beta libraries employed iRepertoire HTBI primers in conjunction with Arm-PCR of CDR3 regions. TCRdb fed the multiplex PCR reads into MiXCR, producing one record per CDR3 protein. Here the sample spans 400,000 to 650,000 distinct CDR3 sequences, 16% being singletons. The time point denotes: newly diagnosed GD, antithyroid drugs for less than 3 months. From PBMCs, RNA was extracted and then used to make the TCR library. These same data were also listed under a study on T cells in Graves' hyperthyroidism and ophthalmopathy.

Sample: peripheral blood mononuclear cells (PBMCs), taken at new diagnosis, from a patient treated with antithyroid drugs. These receptors originate from a woman aged 35 to 59 with Graves disease.

The chain's CDR3 is CATSRTGAAGDTQYF. CDR3 nucleotides: TGTGCCACCAGCAGGACAGGGGCGGCGGGAGATACGCAGTATTTT. The J gene is TRBJ2-3, the V gene TRBV15; 8 bases match TRBD1. Germline CDR1 is LNHNV and CDR2 is YYDKDF (reference sequence). J was trimmed by 5 bases and V by 3 bases; bases with no gene match: 7. CDR3 length equals 15 residues.

The chain uses TRBV7-2 and TRBJ2-5; 8 nucleotides line up with TRBD2. The length of the CDR3 is 15 residues. Germline CDR1 is SGHTA and CDR2 is FQGNSA. Germline trimming cut 5 bases from V and 2 bases from J; bases unmatched to any gene: 7. The CDR3 here is CASSVNSGAQETQYF. CDR3 bases: TGTGCCAGCAGCGTAAATAGCGGGGCTCAAGAGACCCAGTACTTC.

V is TRBV5-1 and J is TRBJ1-5, with D unresolved. CDR1 and CDR2 from the germline V gene are SGHRS and YFSETQ. The CDR3 has 15 amino acids. Between the trimmed V and J ends, which lost 0 bases and 1 base, there was a span of 8 bases. CDR3 in DNA: TGCGCCAGCAGCTTGGACGGAATGAGCAATCAGCCCCAGCATTTT. The encoded protein is CASSLDGMSNQPQHF.

Ten or more counts support this clonotype. The CDR3 here is CSVPRGGGTEAFF. In nucleotides, the CDR3 is TGCAGTGTCCCCAGGGGTGGAGGCACTGAAGCTTTCTTT. The chain joins TRBV20-1 to TRBJ1-1; weak D call: TRBD1 (6 bases). The CDR3 spans 13 residues. CDR1 and CDR2 (germline): DFQATT, SNEGSKA (reference sequence). Trimming stripped 7 bases from V and 4 bases from J, with 16 bases between.

This clonotype has more than one count but fewer than ten. The gene calls are TRBV19 and TRBJ2-3; D possibly uses TRBD1 or TRBD2 (5 bases each). CDR1 is LNHDA, CDR2 SQIVND, per germline (reference sequence). V was shortened by 1 base and J by 10 bases, with 12 bases between the two germline ends. CDR3 size: 13 residues. CDR3 sequence: CASSIGGASAQYF. CDR3 bases: TGTGCCAGTAGTATAGGAGGGGCTTCTGCGCAGTATTTT. The full variable domain, its missing parts supplied by reference TRBV19 and TRBJ2-3, is DGGITQSPKYLFRKEGQNVTLSCEQNLNHDAMYWYRQDPGQGLRLIYYSQIVNDFQKGDIAEGYSVSREKKESFPLTVTSAQKNPTAFYLCASSIGGASAQYFGPGTRLTVL.

In its sample, this clonotype was seen many times. The rearrangement uses TRBV12-3 or TRBV12-4 and TRBJ1-1, with 7 bases identical to TRBD1. Losses at the gene ends were 7 bases for V and 4 bases for J; bases not matched to a gene: 6. This CDR3 comprises 13 residues. CDR3 bases: TGTGCCAGCATCGACAGGGTTTCCACTGAAGCTTTCTTT. As protein: CASIDRVSTEAFF.

There are many counts of this clonotype. The chain carries TRBV20-1 and TRBJ2-1, with D hard to call. This CDR3 comprises 13 residues. In germline, CDR1 is DFQATT, CDR2 SNEGSKA (reference sequence). Trimming left V 6 bases short and J 2 bases short, with 11 bases between. CDR3 DNA: TGCAGTGCCACATCCTATACCTACAATGAGCAGTTCTTC. Residues: CSATSYTYNEQFF.

There are many counts of this clonotype. V gene TRBV12-3 or TRBV12-4 combines with J gene TRBJ1-2; D gene unclear. The CDR3 has 15 residues. Deletions cut 0 bases from V and 4 bases from J, with 12 bases between. CDR3 region: CASSLAQKGPYGYTF. DNA of the CDR3: TGTGCCAGCAGTTTAGCACAAAAAGGTCCCTATGGCTACACCTTC.

This clonotype was detected many times. The chain recombines TRBV28 with TRBJ2-7; 10 bases map to TRBD1. Germline values: CDR1 MDHEN, CDR2 SYDVKM. Trimming at V came to 5 bases and at J to 2 bases, leaving 9 bases not matched to a gene. The CDR3 has 16 amino acids. CDR3 sequence: CASSVPPGTGAYEQYF. The CDR3 DNA reads as TGTGCCAGCAGTGTACCCCCGGGGACAGGGGCCTACGAGCAGTACTTC.

This clonotype was detected ten times or more. J is TRBJ1-4 and V is TRBV11-3, with 7 bases fitting TRBD1. From germline, CDR1 is SGHNT and CDR2 YENEEA. This CDR3 region has 14 residues. The junction had 7 bases not matched to a gene; V was cut back by 4 bases and J by 8 bases. The CDR3 spells CASSSRGTDEKLFF. CDR3 nucleotides: TGTGCCAGCAGCTCAAGAGGGACAGACGAAAAACTGTTTTTT.

J is TRBJ1-6 and V is TRBV15, with a possible D match to TRBD1 (5 bases). CDR1 is LNHNV and CDR2 is YYDKDF in the germline V gene (reference sequence). Trimming pared 5 bases from V and 4 bases from J, leaving 12 bases between. This CDR3 spans 15 amino acids. CDR3: CATSGGAFYNSPLHF. The CDR3 nucleotides are TGTGCCACCAGCGGGGGAGCTTTTTATAATTCACCCCTCCACTTT.

This clonotype occurred many times. This chain links TRBV20-1 with TRBJ1-5; D is unresolved. Germline assignment: CDR1 DFQATT and CDR2 SNEGSKA (reference sequence). Trimming removed 2 bases at V and 7 bases at J, with 6 bases between. CDR3 length: 11 residues. The CDR3 DNA follows: TGCAGTGCTAGATCTGGACAGCCCCAGCATTTT. Protein: CSARSGQPQHF.

This clonotype was counted a few times. The rearrangement uses TRBV6-2 or TRBV6-3 and TRBJ2-4; 8 positions match TRBD1. This CDR3 has 12 residues. The V segment lost 2 bases and the J segment 16 bases; nucleotides outside the gene matches: 7. Germline CDR1 MNHEY, CDR2 SVGEGT. The CDR3 nucleotides read TGTGCCAGCAGTTACGGGACAGGTCCCTTATACTTC. This gives the protein CASSYGTGPLYF.

This clonotype was seen only a few times. This chain joins TRBV4-1 and TRBJ1-2; D unclear. Trimming took 0 bases from V and 2 from J, leaving 7 bases between them. The germline gives CDR1 MGHRA, CDR2 YSYEKL. The CDR3 runs to 14 residues. The CDR3 sequence is CASSQEAQNYGYTF. The DNA for the CDR3 is TGCGCCAGCAGCCAAGAGGCGCAGAACTATGGCTACACCTTC.

This clonotype was counted a few times. CDR3 residues: CASSLWARRGIQETQYF. CDR3 coding DNA: TGCGCCAGCAGCTTGTGGGCGAGGCGGGGGATTCAAGAGACCCAGTACTTC. The chain combines TRBV5-1 with TRBJ2-5; 7 bases match TRBD2. Germline-derived CDR1 and CDR2 are SGHRS and YFSETQ. The CDR3 consists of 17 residues. Unmatched junction bases numbered 11, after V lost 1 base and J lost 2 bases.

This clonotype was counted many times. V usage is TRBV7-3 and J usage is TRBJ2-7; the D is unclear. The V gene lost 0 bases and the J gene lost 5 bases, with 8 bases spanning the gap. CDR3 length equals 13 residues. From germline, CDR1 is SGHTA and CDR2 FQGTGA. CDR3 in amino acids: CASSLTGMDEQYF. In DNA form, the CDR3 reads TGTGCCAGCAGCTTAACAGGGATGGACGAGCAGTACTTC.

Many counts were recorded for this clonotype. V gene TRBV2 combines with J gene TRBJ2-1; D tentatively reads TRBD1 or TRBD2 (5 bases each). Germline V gene sequence: CDR1 SNHLY, CDR2 FYNNEI. The V end lost 2 bases, the J end lost 12 bases, and 11 bases lay between the germline ends. CDR3 length: 12 amino acids. The CDR3 sequence is CASSEWGKGQFF. The CDR3 DNA reads TGTGCCAGCAGTGAATGGGGGAAGGGGCAGTTCTTC.

This clonotype showed up many times. The CDR3 DNA follows: TGTGCCTGGAGTCCACGGGTCACTGAAGCTTTCTTT. As protein: CAWSPRVTEAFF. The V gene is TRBV30, the J gene TRBJ1-1; no clear D gene. V was clipped by 2 bases and J by 4 bases, with 8 bases between them. Germline V lookup: CDR1 GTSNPN, CDR2 SVGIG (reference sequence). The CDR3 has 12 residues.

With regard to this clonotype: This may be a read error: a much more frequent sequence differs by one nucleotide. The V gene is TRBV6-2 or TRBV6-3, the J gene TRBJ2-1; maybe TRBD1 (7 bases). In germline, CDR1 is MNHEY, CDR2 SVGEGT. This CDR3 region has 15 residues. With 8 bases removed from V and 0 bases from J, the gap between germline ends came to 14 bases. CDR3 in DNA: TGTGCCAGCTGCAGCAGGGGGGCCTCCTACAATGAGCAGTTCTTC. Its translation is CASCSRGASYNEQFF.

This clonotype was counted many times. The chain recombines TRBV27 with TRBJ1-4; D not resolved. CDR1 and CDR2 from the germline V gene are MNHEY and SMNVEV (reference sequence). The CDR3 has 16 residues. V was shortened by 5 bases and J by 8 bases, with 21 bases between the two germline ends. The CDR3 coding sequence is TGTGCCAGCAGTGCGGTCTCCATAAAAAGGTTCGAAAAACTGTTTTTT. Translating gives CASSAVSIKRFEKLFF. The whole variable domain, remainder taken from reference TRBV27 and TRBJ1-4, is EAQVTQNPRYLITVTGKKLTVTCSQNMNHEYMSWYRQDPGLGLRQIYYSMNVEVTDKGDVPEGYKVSRKEKRNFPLILESPSPNQTSLYFCASSAVSIKRFEKLFFGSGTQLSVL.

V gene TRBV2 combines with J gene TRBJ1-2; 8 bases match TRBD1. Germline assignment: CDR1 SNHLY and CDR2 FYNNEI. The CDR3 consists of 15 residues. Trimming removed 4 bases from V and 0 bases from J; junction bases left unmatched: 4. The CDR3 loop reads CASSVGQGANYGYTF. The CDR3 DNA reads as TGTGCCAGCAGTGTCGGACAGGGTGCTAACTATGGCTACACCTTC.

The V call is TRBV6-6, the J call TRBJ1-2; no reliable D call. V was clipped by 0 bases and J by 2 bases, with 7 bases between them. The germline V gene encodes CDR1 MNHNY and CDR2 SVGAGI (reference sequence). This CDR3 comprises 14 residues. CDR3 coding DNA: TGTGCCAGCAGTTACTCGATCGGGAACTATGGCTACACCTTC. It encodes CASSYSIGNYGYTF.

This clonotype has at least ten counts. V is TRBV3-1 and J is TRBJ2-1; 8 bases align to TRBD1. In germline, CDR1 is LGHDT, CDR2 YNNKEL (reference sequence). The CDR3 is 15 residues long. The V gene end was trimmed by 5 bases and the J gene end by 5 bases; junction bases not matched to a gene: 8. The CDR3 is CASSKRTGMDNEQFF. In DNA form, the CDR3 reads TGTGCCAGCAGCAAACGGACAGGGATGGACAATGAGCAGTTCTTC.

Many counts were recorded for this clonotype. The CDR3: CASSEEGRGLGAFF. The CDR3 bases are TGTGCCAGCAGTGAAGAAGGCAGGGGGCTAGGAGCTTTCTTT. The chain recombines TRBV6-1 with TRBJ1-1, with 8 bases aligning to TRBD1. Trimming at V came to 1 base and at J to 10 bases, leaving 8 bases not matched to a gene. In germline, CDR1 is MNHNS, CDR2 SASEGT. This CDR3 is 14 amino acids long.

This clonotype was detected ten times or more. The rearrangement joins TRBV24-1 to TRBJ2-5, with D unclear. This CDR3 region has 14 residues. Germline CDR1 is KGHDR and CDR2 is SFDVKD. With 6 bases removed from V and 6 bases from J, the gap between germline ends came to 16 bases. In DNA, the CDR3 is TGTGCCACCAGTCCGGACGGAGCCAAGAAGACCCAGTACTTC. As protein: CATSPDGAKKTQYF.

This chain connects TRBV25-1 to TRBJ2-7; 7 bases align to TRBD2. Germline lookup yields CDR1 MGHDK and CDR2 SYGVNS. This CDR3 is 14 amino acids long. V lost 3 bases, J lost 2 bases, and 4 bases stayed unmatched. DNA for the CDR3: TGTGCCAGCAGTGAGGGGGGGGTTACCTACGAGCAGTACTTC. This sequence encodes CASSEGGVTYEQYF.

This clonotype has ten or more counts. The junction differs from germline at one of its ends, possibly a read error. This sequence joins TRBV5-1 and TRBJ1-1; TRBD1 might be the D (6 bases). Germline V gene lookup returns CDR1 SGHRS and CDR2 YFSETQ. The CDR3 length is 14 residues. Written as DNA, the CDR3 is TGTGCCAGCAGCTTGGGGGGGCAAGGGACTGAAGCTTTCTTT. Translating gives CASSLGGQGTEAFF.

This clonotype was detected only a few times. The J gene is TRBJ1-3, the V gene TRBV7-9, with D perhaps matching TRBD1 (6 bases). From germline, CDR1 is SEHNR and CDR2 FQNEAQ (reference sequence). This CDR3 is 16 amino acids long. The V gene lost 5 bases and the J gene lost 0 bases, with 14 bases spanning the gap. This chain's CDR3 is CASSPPGASSGNTIYF. CDR3 sequence (DNA): TGTGCCAGCAGCCCCCCAGGGGCAAGCTCTGGAAACACCATATATTTT.

The table lists this clonotype with a count of one. The gene calls are TRBV6-9 and TRBJ1-4; 7 nucleotides match TRBD1. Germline CDR1 MNHGY, CDR2 SVAAGI. CDR3 length equals 18 residues. With V trimmed by 3 bases and J by 0 bases, 10 bases remained unmatched. The CDR3 is CASSYNLEGASTNEKLFF. For the CDR3, the DNA is TGTGCCAGCAGTTACAACTTGGAGGGGGCATCAACTAATGAAAAACTGTTTTTT.